This T cell receptor beta chain was found in a study of beta chain features in type 1 diabetes (dated by TCRdb to 2016 to 2019). With regard to the full study: No differences in mean age, gender distribution, total cell number or subset yield were found between patients and healthy donors. Across all samples, some 110,000,000 sorted cells were examined, and cell number per subset correlated strongly with RNA yield. In the study, recently diagnosed type 1 diabetes patients and matched healthy donors were compared on the TCRB repertoires of their sorted circulating CD4+ T cell subsets. Naive and central memory subsets were obtained from all 28 donors, but regulatory and stem cell-like memory subsets were isolated from only 8 patients and 8 healthy donors. What the authors observed across the whole study: The naive, central memory and regulatory TCRB repertoires appeared to resemble one another more closely among patients than among healthy donors. A moderate but significant shortening of TCRB CDR3 length was observed in type 1 diabetes patients in all four CD4+ subsets. Patients with type 1 diabetes made fewer insertions and deleted more nucleotides at VDJ recombination sites, implying thymic rearrangement abnormalities. Because cDNA was sequenced instead of genomic DNA, activated cells with high expression could be over-represented, although the groups did not differ in activation or CD3 levels. HLA sub-analyses involved small numbers of individuals, so any influence of HLA type on TCRB rearrangement remained unresolved. PCR might favor shorter templates, but patient and control samples were amplified and corrected together, so any skew would affect both groups equally.

This clone has only a few counts. The specificity of this receptor is unknown. The record has no base qualities; no much larger clone is one base away. Here V drops 2 bases and J drops 1 base, and the junction holds 7 bases not matched to any gene. Reading from cysteine to phenylalanine, the CDR3 counts 16 amino acids. The entry retains the CDR3 DNA only, 48 bases that are in frame from base 1. CDR1 and CDR2 were assigned from the germline V gene as LGHNA and YNFKEQ. The High Capacity cDNA Reverse Transcription Kit was used to reverse transcribe all of the isolated RNA, meaning that expressed TCRB transcripts were what got sequenced. Deep immunoSEQ sequencing was performed on naive, central memory and regulatory T cell samples, with an average of about 3.6 million total reads per sample. Sorted cells were lysed in RLT buffer, and RNA was extracted using DNase-treated RNeasy Micro or Mini kits according to cell number. To prevent cross-contamination, every cell subset was processed on its own, while patient and healthy donor samples were processed together. The immunoSEQ multiplex PCR was used to amplify TCRB sequences from cDNA, yielding 87-bp fragments that span the CDR3 region. The amplicons were sequenced using the Illumina HiSeq platform. Turning to the authors' computational methods: Synthetic template baselines were used to correct PCR bias computationally, reads within Hamming distance 2 were collapsed together, and singletons that could not be merged were discarded. Reads were aligned against IMGT so that V, D and J genes, CDR3 length and insertions or deletions at six rearrangement sites could be assigned. Within each subset, clonotype counts were normalized to sorted cell number, and only after that were true diversity and Gini coefficients computed with the tcR R package. The overlap coefficient, calculated on TCRB nucleotide sequences, was used to quantify repertoire sharing. Out-of-frame TCRB sequences from naive cells were analyzed as a proxy for the pre-selection repertoire. This immuneACCESS table, as held by TCRdb, lists in-frame sequences with V and J called but not all clones. Of the missing ones, under half trace to an unresolved V gene in checked studies; the others have no known cause. V and J calls and clone size are as listed in that table; D and trimming were resolved from the DNA. This sample has about 450,000 clones in its table, and about an eighth of those were observed once. Of the sample, approximately 0.045% is held by the ten largest clones.

Each donor gave one peripheral blood draw, averaging roughly 120 mL, which was collected into heparinised tubes. A BD FACSAria II and a panel including CD45RO, CCR7, CD25, CD127, CD95 and CD27 were used to sort naive, central memory, regulatory and stem cell-like memory CD4+ T cells. All sorted populations exceeded 95% purity. Right away, PBMCs were isolated by Lymphoprep density gradient centrifugation and were stained directly, with no culture step. So that batch effects would be minimized, each experiment stained and sorted samples in pairs, pairing one healthy donor with one patient. The rearranged segments are TRBV4-2 and TRBJ1-1; 7 middle bases align to TRBD1. The source of this sequence is a woman in her late teens or twenties in good health. Sample: naive CD4+ T cells from blood. The sample's cell subset or site label, decoded: true naive CD4+ T cells. The CDR3 corresponds to CASSQQGGWGNTEAFF. DNA sequence: TGTGCCAGCAGCCAACAAGGGGGCTGGGGGAACACTGAAGCTTTCTTT.